Shown below are 25 T cell receptor beta chains from a single sample sequenced in a study of T-cell reconstitution after alpha-beta-depleted transplantation in children. The authors prepared the TCRbeta library with unique molecular identifiers. TCRdb re-analysed the PCR reads in MiXCR, keeping a single row per CDR3 protein. There are hundreds of thousands of distinct CDR3 sequences in the sample; around 13% occur only once, and over 2% lies in the top ten. The source was PBMCs, mostly from graft donor cells, collected 360 days after TCRalphabeta/CD19-depleted stem cell transplant. The receptors here all came from a male patient between 5 and 17 years old who had a stem cell transplant for acute myeloid leukemia, so the T cells may come from the graft donor.

The chain uses TRBV29-1 and TRBJ2-7, with TRBD1 matching 9 bases. V was clipped by 4 bases and J by 5 bases; unmatched bases: 3. Germline values: CDR1 SQVTM, CDR2 ANQGSEA. The CDR3 has 12 amino acids. CDR3 amino acids: CSVVHRGHEQYF. The CDR3 DNA sequence: TGCAGCGTTGTTCACAGGGGGCACGAGCAGTACTTC.

The chain recombines TRBV4-2 with TRBJ1-1, with D perhaps TRBD1 (5 bases). Trimming shortened V by 0 bases and J by 8 bases, and 16 bases separated the two germline ends. The length of the CDR3 is 15 residues. Germline-derived CDR1 and CDR2 are LGHNA and YNFKEQ. CDR3 region: CASSQERGRLLEAFF. The CDR3 DNA reads TGTGCCAGCAGCCAAGAGAGGGGCCGACTCTTAGAAGCTTTCTTT.

This clonotype was seen a handful of times. The chain couples TRBV6-5 to TRBJ2-7; D is unresolved. Germline CDR1 is MNHEY and CDR2 is SVGAGI. The CDR3 runs to 12 residues. V was trimmed by 2 bases and J by 7 bases, leaving 9 bases between them. CDR3 sequence (DNA): TGTGCCAGCAGTTACCTGGGGTTTGAGCAGTACTTC. Amino acids: CASSYLGFEQYF.

The genes are TRBV5-1 and TRBJ2-1; the match to TRBD1 covers 8 bases. The trim removed 1 base at V and 4 bases at J, leaving 16 bases unmatched. This CDR3 is built from 19 residues. The germline gives CDR1 SGHRS, CDR2 YFSETQ. The DNA for the CDR3 is TGCGCCAGCAGCTTGAAATTCGACAGGGGATCCCATACATACAATGAGCAGTTCTTC. This gives the protein CASSLKFDRGSHTYNEQFF. The entire variable domain, with the rest obtained from reference TRBV5-1 and TRBJ2-1, is as follows: KAGVTQTPRYLIKTRGQQVTLSCSPISGHRSVSWYQQTPGQGLQFLFEYFSETQRNKGNFPGRFSGRQFSNSRSEMNVSTLELGDSALYLCASSLKFDRGSHTYNEQFFGPGTRLTVL.

This clonotype was seen only a few times. The chain links TRBV12-3 or TRBV12-4 to TRBJ2-7, with D perhaps matching TRBD1 (5 bases). V was clipped by 4 bases and J by 0 bases, with 10 bases between them. The CDR3 sequence is 14 residues long. CDR3 DNA: TGTGCCAGCAGTTCTGTAGACAGCTCCTACGAGCAGTACTTC. Protein product: CASSSVDSSYEQYF.

The CDR3 here is CASRNFQGAGEYTEAFF. DNA of the CDR3: TGTGCCAGCAGAAACTTTCAGGGAGCCGGCGAGTACACTGAAGCTTTCTTT. V is TRBV28 and J is TRBJ1-1; tentatively, D is TRBD1 (5 bases). Germline CDR1 is MDHEN and CDR2 is SYDVKM. V lost 6 bases and J lost 3, with 23 bases in between. The CDR3 is made up of 17 amino acids.

This clonotype was seen at least ten times. V and J are TRBV5-1 and TRBJ2-2; the D is unclear. Germline V gene lookup returns CDR1 SGHRS and CDR2 YFSETQ. The CDR3 has 13 residues. V lost 4 bases, J lost 7 bases, and 11 bases lay in between. CDR3 bases: TGCGCCAGCAGCGTTCAGAGTTTCGGGGAGCTGTTTTTT. It yields the protein CASSVQSFGELFF.

This clonotype was seen repeatedly, ten times or more. This sequence joins TRBV4-2 and TRBJ2-5; D might be TRBD2 (6 bases). This CDR3 has 17 residues. The V gene's germline CDR1 is LGHNA and CDR2 YNFKEQ. With 0 bases removed from V and 3 bases from J, the gap between germline ends came to 17 bases. CDR3 bases: TGTGCCAGCAGCCAAGATACCGCCTATGGCGGGAAAGAGACCCAGTACTTC. Translation: CASSQDTAYGGKETQYF.

The chain couples TRBV27 to TRBJ2-1, with 11 bases lining up with TRBD2. The germline V gene encodes CDR1 MNHEY and CDR2 SMNVEV (reference sequence). This CDR3 spans 17 amino acids. Trimming removed 10 bases from V and 5 bases from J; junction bases left unmatched: 16. The CDR3 DNA reads TGTGCCACCAGCCGTCTTACCGGGACTAGCGGCCACAATGAGCAGTTCTTC. Amino acids: CATSRLTGTSGHNEQFF.

The sample holds a few counts of this clonotype. The chain has TRBV7-6 and TRBJ1-1, with 7 positions matching TRBD1. Trimming took 5 bases from V and 0 from J; bases not matched to a gene: 6. Germline assignment: CDR1 SGHVS and CDR2 FNYEAQ. The CDR3 covers 15 residues. The CDR3 sequence: CASSPRDRLNTEAFF. The DNA of the CDR3 is TGTGCCAGCAGCCCCCGGGACAGACTGAACACTGAAGCTTTCTTT. The full variable domain, with the rest looked up from reference TRBV7-6 and TRBJ1-1, is GAGVSQSPRYKVTKRGQDVALRCDPISGHVSLYWYRQALGQGPEFLTYFNYEAQQDKSGLPNDRFSAERPEGSISTLTIQRTEQRDSAMYRCASSPRDRLNTEAFFGQGTRLTVV.

This clonotype was observed a few times. The chain is built from TRBV19 and TRBJ2-7, with 12 bases identical to TRBD1. The V gene end was trimmed by 6 bases and the J gene end by 2 bases; junction bases not matched to a gene: 8. Germline V gene data show CDR1 as LNHDA and CDR2 as SQIVND (reference sequence). The CDR3 spans 16 residues. This CDR3 reads CASRIAGTGGPYEQYF. CDR3 sequence (DNA): TGTGCCAGTAGGATTGCCGGGACAGGGGGCCCCTACGAGCAGTACTTC.

The V call is TRBV6-2 or TRBV6-3, the J call TRBJ2-7; 10 bases match TRBD2. Germline-derived CDR1 and CDR2 are MNHEY and SVGEGT. V was clipped by 5 bases and J by 0 bases; unmatched bases: 10. The CDR3 runs to 17 residues. The CDR3 reads CASSRGGLADLSYEQYF. CDR3 nucleotide sequence: TGTGCCAGCAGTCGCGGTGGACTAGCGGACCTCTCCTACGAGCAGTACTTC.

The genes are TRBV20-1 and TRBJ2-1; TRBD1 aligns across 7 bases. Germline values: CDR1 DFQATT, CDR2 SNEGSKA (reference sequence). The CDR3 is made up of 14 amino acids. With V trimmed by 0 bases and J by 8 bases, 7 bases remained unmatched. CDR3 DNA: TGCAGTGCTAGAGATCTCGAGGGGGCGTATGAGCAGTTCTTC. Protein sequence: CSARDLEGAYEQFF.

This clonotype was observed at least ten times. The chain links TRBV5-1 to TRBJ2-5; D unclear. V was clipped by 4 bases and J by 0 bases, with 13 bases between them. Per the germline V gene, CDR1 is SGHRS and CDR2 is YFSETQ. The CDR3 is 15 residues long. CDR3: CASSHDGRYQETQYF. The CDR3 bases are TGCGCCAGCAGCCACGACGGAAGGTACCAAGAGACCCAGTACTTC.

This clonotype was detected ten times or more. The gene calls are TRBV4-3 and TRBJ2-7, with D hard to call. Deletions cut 0 bases from V and 2 bases from J, with 11 bases between. Germline V gene lookup returns CDR1 LGHNA and CDR2 YSLEER. The CDR3 totals 15 residues. CDR3 sequence: CASSQDSLAPYEQYF. The CDR3 coding sequence is TGCGCCAGCAGCCAAGATTCTTTAGCTCCCTACGAGCAGTACTTC.

This clonotype was counted many times. The chain combines TRBV7-9 with TRBJ2-7, with TRBD2 as a possible D gene (6 bases). V lost 1 base and J 0 bases, leaving 10 bases between the germline ends. Per germline, CDR1 SEHNR and CDR2 FQNEAQ (reference sequence). This CDR3 is 15 amino acids long. The CDR3 is CASSLDTGVSYEQYF. Here the CDR3 DNA reads TGTGCCAGCAGCTTAGATACGGGGGTCTCCTACGAGCAGTACTTC.

This clonotype was observed at least ten times. This sequence joins TRBV29-1 and TRBJ2-7, with TRBD1 matching 9 bases. The germline V gene encodes CDR1 SQVTM and CDR2 ANQGSEA. V lost 3 bases to trimming and J lost 3 bases; unmatched junction nucleotides: 9. The CDR3 runs to 15 residues. CDR3 DNA sequence: TGCAGCGTTGATTTGGTGACAGGGGGATACTACGAGCAGTACTTC. Its translation is CSVDLVTGGYYEQYF.

This clonotype was seen a handful of times. The chain combines TRBV28 with TRBJ1-1, with D unclear. CDR3 length equals 13 residues. The V end was cut by 5 bases, the J end by 1 base, with 8 bases between. Germline values: CDR1 MDHEN, CDR2 SYDVKM. This CDR3 reads CASSPHGNTEAFF. CDR3 nucleotides: TGTGCCAGCAGTCCGCACGGGAACACTGAAGCTTTCTTT.

V is TRBV6-5 and J is TRBJ2-1; 11 bases line up with TRBD1. The length of the CDR3 is 15 residues. Germline CDR1 MNHEY, CDR2 SVGAGI. V shed 1 base, J shed 6 bases, and the junction held 2 bases outside the gene matches. DNA of the CDR3: TGTGCCAGCAGTTACTGGACAGGGGGCGGCAATGAGCAGTTCTTC. Its translation is CASSYWTGGGNEQFF.

This rearrangement joins TRBV12-3 or TRBV12-4 to TRBJ2-1; TRBD1 aligns across 8 bases. J lost 8 bases, V lost 7 bases, and 13 bases had no gene match. The CDR3 is made up of 15 amino acids. CDR3 in DNA: TGTGCCAGCACGCCGGGACGGCACAGGGGGGATGAGCAGTTCTTC. It yields the protein CASTPGRHRGDEQFF.

This clonotype was detected many times. The chain uses TRBV27 and TRBJ2-5; D may be TRBD1 (6 bases). CDR1 and CDR2 from the germline V gene are MNHEY and SMNVEV (reference sequence). This CDR3 is 14 amino acids long. Trimming took off 3 bases at V and 1 base at J, with 9 bases between the two ends. The CDR3 sequence is CASSFGRGQETQYF. As DNA, the CDR3 is TGTGCCAGCAGTTTTGGCAGGGGCCAAGAGACCCAGTACTTC.

A few counts support this clonotype. The genes are TRBV15 and TRBJ1-5; 10 bases match TRBD1. The germline gives CDR1 LNHNV, CDR2 YYDKDF (reference sequence). Trimming took 1 base from V and 1 from J; bases not matched to a gene: 4. This CDR3 region has 17 residues. CDR3 sequence (DNA): TGTGCCACCAGCAGAGGCCGGGACAGGGGAAGCAATCAGCCCCAGCATTTT. It is translated as CATSRGRDRGSNQPQHF.

The J gene is TRBJ2-7, the V gene TRBV7-8, with D perhaps matching TRBD2 (6 bases). The CDR3 is 14 amino acids. Per germline, CDR1 SGHVS and CDR2 FQNEAQ. The V end was cut by 1 base, the J end by 3 bases, with 10 bases between. CDR3 bases: TGTGCCAGCAGCTTAGAGGGTAGCGGCTACGAGCAGTACTTC. The encoded protein is CASSLEGSGYEQYF.

This clonotype turned up a few times. The J gene is TRBJ2-7, the V gene TRBV25-1; D possibly corresponds to TRBD2 (6 bases). The V end lost 7 bases, the J end lost 2 bases, and 9 bases lay between the germline ends. The germline gives CDR1 MGHDK, CDR2 SYGVNS. The CDR3 spans 12 residues. The CDR3 DNA sequence: TGTGCCAGCATCGCGGGGACCTACGAGCAGTACTTC. Residues: CASIAGTYEQYF.

This clonotype was detected a few times. The chain couples TRBV6-2 or TRBV6-3 to TRBJ2-1; a weak D match, TRBD2 (6 bases). The germline CDR1 and CDR2 sequences are MNHEY and SVGEGT. The CDR3 sequence is 11 residues long. Deletions cut 4 bases from V and 11 bases from J, with 9 bases between. CDR3 sequence: CASSWGLKQFF. Here the CDR3 DNA reads TGTGCCAGCAGTTGGGGACTGAAGCAGTTCTTC.